This passage covers 9 T cell receptor beta chains from one sample sequenced in a study of shared clonotypes between healthy human individuals. Naive CD8 cells were CD45RO-negative, positively selected for CCR7, excluding terminally differentiated effector memory CD45RA+ cells. Here immunoSEQ multiplex PCR was the method, and the copy in TCRdb shows in-frame clones only, minus some. The profile shows fewer than 1 million clones, approximately 97% of them singletons. The sample consisted of naive CD8+ T cells sorted from blood. These receptors were obtained from a man aged 25-45 years in good health.

The V gene is TRBV2, the J gene TRBJ2-7; the D gene is possibly TRBD1 (6 bases). Germline V gives CDR1 SNHLY, CDR2 FYNNEI. The V gene lost 2 bases and the J gene lost 2 bases, with 13 bases spanning the gap. The CDR3 runs 15 residues. The CDR3 region has the DNA TGTGCCAGCAGTGAAATCGCGACAGGAACCTACGAGCAGTACTTC. Translating gives CASSEIATGTYEQYF.

CDR3: CASRGAGGAAYRQFF. CDR3 bases: TGTGCCAGCAGGGGGGCAGGGGGCGCTGCCTACAGGCAGTTCTTC. This sequence joins TRBV27 and TRBJ2-1; 8 nucleotides agree with TRBD1. V shed 6 bases, J shed 12 bases, and the junction held 16 bases outside the gene matches. Germline CDR1 MNHEY, CDR2 SMNVEV (reference sequence). The CDR3 extends over 15 amino acids.

The chain employs TRBV2 and TRBJ1-2; D uncertain. Germline-derived CDR1 and CDR2 are SNHLY and FYNNEI. V was cut by 3 bases and J by 1 base, with 6 bases left in between. This CDR3 region has 13 residues. The CDR3 DNA reads TGTGCCAGCAGTGATTCCAATAACTATGGCTACACCTTC. Amino acids: CASSDSNNYGYTF.

V is TRBV6-6 and J is TRBJ1-3; D is undetermined. Trimming cost V 3 bases and J 2 bases, with 8 bases left between them. The germline V gene has CDR1 MNHNY and CDR2 SVGAGI (reference sequence). The CDR3 length is 14 residues. DNA of the CDR3: TGTGCCAGCAGTTATCCGGAAGCTGGAAACACCATATATTTT. This encodes CASSYPEAGNTIYF.

CDR3 DNA: TGTGCCAGCAGCTCCCCGGTTGGAGGACAGCATTTT. It specifies CASSSPVGGQHF. The chain links TRBV7-9 to TRBJ1-5, with D uncertain. Trimming shortened V by 4 bases and J by 13 bases, and 14 bases separated the two germline ends. CDR1 and CDR2 from the germline V gene are SEHNR and FQNEAQ (reference sequence). This CDR3 has 12 residues.

For this clone: Other DNA sequences within the sample encode an identical CDR3. Here the CDR3 DNA reads TGCAGTGCTAGCCCGGGGACTGAAGCTTTCTTT. It specifies CSASPGTEAFF. The chain carries TRBV20-1 and TRBJ1-1; D ambiguous. Trimming pared 3 bases from V and 5 bases from J, leaving 7 bases between. The CDR3 is 11 residues long. From germline, CDR1 is DFQATT and CDR2 SNEGSKA (reference sequence).

The chain links TRBV7-9 to TRBJ1-1; D not resolved. V gave up 3 bases and J gave up 0 bases, with 11 bases separating them. The CDR3 contains 15 residues. Germline V CDR1 and CDR2: SEHNR, FQNEAQ (reference sequence). CDR3 sequence (DNA): TGTGCCAGCAGCTTTGAGGGCTTCATGAACACTGAAGCTTTCTTT. Its translation: CASSFEGFMNTEAFF.

The chain combines TRBV7-9 with TRBJ2-3; D remains unclear. Between the trimmed V and J ends, which lost 4 bases and 4 bases, there was a span of 12 bases. In germline, CDR1 is SEHNR, CDR2 FQNEAQ (reference sequence). The CDR3 length is 14 residues. CDR3 nucleotides: TGTGCCAGCAGCTCCCCTATAAGTTCAGATACGCAGTATTTT. It yields the protein CASSSPISSDTQYF. The full variable domain, with the rest looked up from reference TRBV7-9 and TRBJ2-3, is DTGVSQNPRHKITKRGQNVTFRCDPISEHNRLYWYRQTLGQGPEFLTYFQNEAQLEKSRLLSDRFSAERPKGSFSTLEIQRTEQGDSAMYLCASSSPISSDTQYFGPGTRLTVL.

This chain connects TRBV29-1 to TRBJ2-1, with TRBD2 matching 9 bases. Trimming took 1 base from V and 15 from J; bases not matched to a gene: 4. The germline CDR1 and CDR2 sequences are SQVTM and ANQGSEA. CDR3 length: 11 amino acids. This chain's CDR3 is CSVEGREGLFF. DNA of the CDR3: TGCAGCGTTGAAGGGCGGGAGGGCCTGTTCTTC.